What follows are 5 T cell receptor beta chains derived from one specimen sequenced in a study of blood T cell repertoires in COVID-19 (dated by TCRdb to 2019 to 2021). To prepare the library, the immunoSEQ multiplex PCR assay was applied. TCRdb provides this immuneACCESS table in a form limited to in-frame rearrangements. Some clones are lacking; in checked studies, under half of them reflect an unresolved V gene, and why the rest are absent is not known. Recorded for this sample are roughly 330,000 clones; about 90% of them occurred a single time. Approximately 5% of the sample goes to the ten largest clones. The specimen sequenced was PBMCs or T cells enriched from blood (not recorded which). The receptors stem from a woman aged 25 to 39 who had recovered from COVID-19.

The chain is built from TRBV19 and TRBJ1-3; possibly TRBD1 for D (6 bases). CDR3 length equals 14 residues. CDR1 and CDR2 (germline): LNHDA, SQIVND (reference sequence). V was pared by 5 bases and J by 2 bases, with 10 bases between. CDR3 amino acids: CASSVGQTGNTIYF. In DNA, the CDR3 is TGTGCCAGTAGTGTGGGACAAACTGGAAACACCATATATTTT.

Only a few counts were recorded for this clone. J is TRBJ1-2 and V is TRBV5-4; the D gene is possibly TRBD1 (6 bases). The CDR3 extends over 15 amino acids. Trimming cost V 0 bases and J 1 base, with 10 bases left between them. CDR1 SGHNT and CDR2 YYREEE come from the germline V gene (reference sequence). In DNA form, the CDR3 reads TGTGCCAGCAGCTTGGGAGGGGGGGTTAACTATGGCTACACCTTC. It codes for CASSLGGGVNYGYTF.

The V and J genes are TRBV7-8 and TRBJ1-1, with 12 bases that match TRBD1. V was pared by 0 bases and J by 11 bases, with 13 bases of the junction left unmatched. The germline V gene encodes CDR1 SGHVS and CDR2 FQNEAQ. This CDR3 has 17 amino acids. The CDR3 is CASSLALLRDRGRGAFF. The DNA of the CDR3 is TGTGCCAGCAGCTTAGCGCTACTGCGGGACAGGGGGCGCGGTGCTTTCTTT. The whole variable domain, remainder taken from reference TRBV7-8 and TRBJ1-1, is GAGVSQSPRYKVAKRGQDVALRCDPISGHVSLFWYQQALGQGPEFLTYFQNEAQLDKSGLPSDRFFAERPEGSVSTLKIQRTQQEDSAVYLCASSLALLRDRGRGAFFGQGTRLTVV.

The CDR3, as DNA: TGCGCCAGCAGCGGCGGGACTAGCGATGAGACCCAGTACTTC. This translates into CASSGGTSDETQYF. V and J are TRBV5-1 and TRBJ2-5; 10 positions match TRBD2. With V trimmed by 4 bases and J by 5 bases, 5 bases remained unmatched. CDR3 length: 14 residues. Germline assignment: CDR1 SGHRS and CDR2 YFSETQ.

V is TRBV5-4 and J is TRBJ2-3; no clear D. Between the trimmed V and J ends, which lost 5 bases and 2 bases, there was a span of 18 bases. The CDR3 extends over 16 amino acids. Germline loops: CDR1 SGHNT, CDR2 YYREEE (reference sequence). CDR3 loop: CASRVGGLPNTDTQYF. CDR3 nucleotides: TGTGCCAGCAGAGTGGGTGGGCTTCCTAACACAGATACGCAGTATTTT.